The 9 T cell receptor beta chains in this list originate from one sample, sequenced in a study of blood T cell repertoires in COVID-19. TCRdb's table, derived via immunoSEQ multiplex PCR, lists solely in-frame clones and lacks some. The table shows about 210,000 clones, with around 80% occurring only once. Sequencing was done on a sample of peripheral blood. The receptors were gathered from a man between 45 and 60 years old with active or convalescent COVID-19.

The V and J genes are TRBV7-8 and TRBJ2-3; TRBD1 agrees at 7 bases. After removal of 8 bases from V and 4 bases from J, the junction contained 9 bases not matched to a gene. CDR1 and CDR2 from the germline V gene are SGHVS and FQNEAQ. This CDR3 is built from 14 residues. The CDR3 sequence is CASAARGRPDTQYF. CDR3 DNA: TGTGCCAGCGCGGCGAGGGGGCGACCAGATACGCAGTATTTT. The whole variable domain, remainder taken from reference TRBV7-8 and TRBJ2-3, is GAGVSQSPRYKVAKRGQDVALRCDPISGHVSLFWYQQALGQGPEFLTYFQNEAQLDKSGLPSDRFFAERPEGSVSTLKIQRTQQEDSAVYLCASAARGRPDTQYFGPGTRLTVL.

The chain uses TRBV3-1 (or the pseudogene TRBV3-2) and TRBJ2-5, with 8 positions matching TRBD1. The CDR3 runs to 16 residues. V trimming: 1 base; J trimming: 4 bases; junction bases outside the gene matches: 8. CDR1 is LGHDT and CDR2 is YNNKEL in the germline V gene (reference sequence). The CDR3 DNA reads TGTGCCAGCAGCCAAGGGTCCATAACAGGGGGAGAGACCCAGTACTTC. Translating gives CASSQGSITGGETQYF.

The rearrangement joins TRBV5-1 to TRBJ2-3; 8 bases are a match to TRBD2. Germline V gives CDR1 SGHRS, CDR2 YFSETQ. The CDR3 sequence is 14 residues long. Losses at the gene ends were 6 bases for V and 3 bases for J; bases not matched to a gene: 6. CDR3 nucleotide sequence: TGCGCCAGCAAAGGACTAGCCGGAACAGATACGCAGTATTTT. Its protein is CASKGLAGTDTQYF.

The chain recombines TRBV5-1 with TRBJ1-2, with D possibly being TRBD1 (6 bases). Looked up from germline, CDR1 is SGHRS and CDR2 is YFSETQ. Trimming took 0 bases from V and 4 from J, leaving 10 bases between them. The CDR3 loop spans 14 amino acids. CDR3 sequence (DNA): TGCGCCAGCAGCTTGGGGACAGACTCCTATGGCTACACCTTC. This translates into CASSLGTDSYGYTF.

The J gene is TRBJ1-2, the V gene TRBV18, with D perhaps matching TRBD1 (6 bases). The V and J ends lost 0 bases and 2 bases respectively, with 13 bases between them. The CDR3 runs 16 residues. Germline V CDR1 and CDR2: KGHSH, LQKENI. CDR3 in DNA: TGTGCCAGCTCACCACCCGACGGGGGGCGCAACTATGGCTACACCTTC. Its protein is CASSPPDGGRNYGYTF.

CDR3 DNA sequence: TGTGCCAGCAGTCTCTCTTCTAGCGAAGAGACCCAGTACTTC. Translating it yields CASSLSSSEETQYF. The J gene is TRBJ2-5, the V gene TRBV6-5, with D perhaps TRBD2 (6 bases). Germline V gene sequence: CDR1 MNHEY, CDR2 SVGAGI. This CDR3 is 14 amino acids long. The germline V and J ends were trimmed by 5 bases and 3 bases, with 13 bases remaining between them.

The genes are TRBV4-3 and TRBJ2-7; D may be TRBD2 (7 bases). V was pared by 1 base and J by 1 base, with 14 bases between. Germline CDR1 and CDR2: LGHNA and YSLEER. This CDR3 comprises 16 residues. This CDR3 reads CASSQGPAGQSYEQYF. The DNA of the CDR3 is TGCGCCAGCAGCCAAGGACCAGCGGGACAATCCTACGAGCAGTACTTC.

This clone has more than one count but fewer than ten. The chain employs TRBV7-2 and TRBJ2-1, with 9 positions matching TRBD2. This CDR3 region has 16 residues. From germline, CDR1 is SGHTA and CDR2 FQGNSA. V lost 5 bases, J lost 3 bases, and 8 bases stayed unmatched. CDR3 in amino acids: CASSIGRLAVYNEQFF. In nucleotides, the CDR3 is TGTGCCAGCAGCATAGGGCGACTAGCGGTCTACAATGAGCAGTTCTTC.

The chain recombines TRBV7-8 with TRBJ2-1, with a weak D call TRBD2 (5 bases). There are 16 residues in the CDR3. Per the germline V gene, CDR1 is SGHVS and CDR2 is FQNEAQ. Trimming shortened V by 5 bases and J by 7 bases, and 21 bases separated the two germline ends. The CDR3 protein is CASSPPGVMGVNEQFF. The CDR3 DNA follows: TGTGCCAGCAGCCCCCCTGGGGTGATGGGAGTGAATGAGCAGTTCTTC. The full variable domain, in which reference TRBV7-8 and TRBJ2-1 provide the parts outside the CDR3, is GAGVSQSPRYKVAKRGQDVALRCDPISGHVSLFWYQQALGQGPEFLTYFQNEAQLDKSGLPSDRFFAERPEGSVSTLKIQRTQQEDSAVYLCASSPPGVMGVNEQFFGPGTRLTVL.